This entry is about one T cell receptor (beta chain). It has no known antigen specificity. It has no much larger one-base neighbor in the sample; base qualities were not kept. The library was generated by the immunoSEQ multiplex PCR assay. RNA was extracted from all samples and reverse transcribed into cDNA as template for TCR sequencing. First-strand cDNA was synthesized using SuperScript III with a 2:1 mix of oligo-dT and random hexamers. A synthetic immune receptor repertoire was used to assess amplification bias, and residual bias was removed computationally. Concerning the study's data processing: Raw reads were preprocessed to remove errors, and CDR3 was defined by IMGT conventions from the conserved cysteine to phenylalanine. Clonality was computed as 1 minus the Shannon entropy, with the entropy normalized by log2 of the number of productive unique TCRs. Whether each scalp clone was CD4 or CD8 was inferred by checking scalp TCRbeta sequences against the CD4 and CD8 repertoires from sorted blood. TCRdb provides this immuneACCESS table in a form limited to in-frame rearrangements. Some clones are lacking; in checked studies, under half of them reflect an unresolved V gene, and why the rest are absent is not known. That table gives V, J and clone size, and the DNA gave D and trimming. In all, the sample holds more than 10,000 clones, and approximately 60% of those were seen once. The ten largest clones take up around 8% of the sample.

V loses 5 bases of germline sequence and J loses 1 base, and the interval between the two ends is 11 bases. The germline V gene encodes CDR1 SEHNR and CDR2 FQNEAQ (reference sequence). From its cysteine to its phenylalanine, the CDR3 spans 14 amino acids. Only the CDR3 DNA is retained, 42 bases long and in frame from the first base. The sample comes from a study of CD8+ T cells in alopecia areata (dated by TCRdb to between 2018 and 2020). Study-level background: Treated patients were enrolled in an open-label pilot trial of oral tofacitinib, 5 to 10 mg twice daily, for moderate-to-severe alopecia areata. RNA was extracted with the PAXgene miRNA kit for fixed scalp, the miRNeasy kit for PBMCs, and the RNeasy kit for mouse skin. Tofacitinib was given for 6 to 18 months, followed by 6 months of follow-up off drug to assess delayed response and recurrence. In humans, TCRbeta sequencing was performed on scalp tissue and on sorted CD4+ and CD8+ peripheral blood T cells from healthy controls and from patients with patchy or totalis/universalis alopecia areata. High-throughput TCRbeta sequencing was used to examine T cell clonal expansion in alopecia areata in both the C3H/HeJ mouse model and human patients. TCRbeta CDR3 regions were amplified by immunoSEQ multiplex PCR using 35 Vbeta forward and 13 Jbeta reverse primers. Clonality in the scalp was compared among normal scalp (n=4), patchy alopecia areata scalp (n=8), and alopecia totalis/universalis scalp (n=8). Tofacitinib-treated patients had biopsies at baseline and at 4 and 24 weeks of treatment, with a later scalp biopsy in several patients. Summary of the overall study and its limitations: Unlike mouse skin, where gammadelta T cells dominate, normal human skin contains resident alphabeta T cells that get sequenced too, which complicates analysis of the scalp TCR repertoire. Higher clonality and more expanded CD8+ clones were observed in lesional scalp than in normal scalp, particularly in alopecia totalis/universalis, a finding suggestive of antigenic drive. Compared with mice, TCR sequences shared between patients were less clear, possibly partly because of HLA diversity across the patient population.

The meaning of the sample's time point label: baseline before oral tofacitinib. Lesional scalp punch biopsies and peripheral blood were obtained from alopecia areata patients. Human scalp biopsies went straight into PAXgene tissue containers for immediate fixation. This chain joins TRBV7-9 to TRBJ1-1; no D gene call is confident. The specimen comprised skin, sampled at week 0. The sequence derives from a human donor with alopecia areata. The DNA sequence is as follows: TGTGCCAGCAGCCCCTCTACGGCGAACACTGAAGCTTTCTTT. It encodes CASSPSTANTEAFF.